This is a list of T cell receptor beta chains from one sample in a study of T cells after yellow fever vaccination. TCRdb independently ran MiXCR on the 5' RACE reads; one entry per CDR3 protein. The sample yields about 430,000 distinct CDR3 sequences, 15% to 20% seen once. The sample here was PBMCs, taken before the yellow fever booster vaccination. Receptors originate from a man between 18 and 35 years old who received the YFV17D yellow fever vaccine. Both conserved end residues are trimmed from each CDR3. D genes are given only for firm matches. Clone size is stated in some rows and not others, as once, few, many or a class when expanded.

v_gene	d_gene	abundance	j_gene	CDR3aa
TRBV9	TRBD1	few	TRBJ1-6	ASSSGQGGVSYNSPLH
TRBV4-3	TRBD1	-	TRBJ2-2	ASSQDRTGTGELF
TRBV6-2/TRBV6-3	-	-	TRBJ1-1	ASSYEVWGRGTEAF
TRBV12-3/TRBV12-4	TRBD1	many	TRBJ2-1	ASSFDRVGEQF
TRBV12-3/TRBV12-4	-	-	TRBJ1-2	ASSLGDELYGYT
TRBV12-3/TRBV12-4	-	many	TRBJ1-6	ASRGSSYNSPLH
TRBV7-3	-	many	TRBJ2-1	ASRFEYNEQF
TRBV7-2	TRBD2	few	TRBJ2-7	ASSFSLAGSSSTRKY
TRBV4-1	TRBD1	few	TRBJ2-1	ASSLTPGQGAHEQF
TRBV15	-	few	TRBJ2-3	ATSRDKKGVTDTQY
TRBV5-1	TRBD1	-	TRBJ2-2	ASSPGQGVAGELF
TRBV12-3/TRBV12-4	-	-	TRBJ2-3	ASSFRRPDTQY
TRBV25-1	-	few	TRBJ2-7	ASSAYEQY
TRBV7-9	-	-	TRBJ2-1	ASSLEGGTYNEQF
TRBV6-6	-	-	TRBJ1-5	ASSFPPGQRNQPQH
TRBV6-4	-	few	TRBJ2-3	ASSEGGASDTQY
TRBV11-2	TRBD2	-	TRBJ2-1	ASSLEVLAGGYEQF
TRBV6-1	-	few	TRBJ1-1	ASTRGSAEAF
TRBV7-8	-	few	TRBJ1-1	ASSLDEGLYTEAF
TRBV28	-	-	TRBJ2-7	ASSSSTGTNYEQY
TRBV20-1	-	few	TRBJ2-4	SAREGGNIQY